This T cell receptor beta chain is from a study of T cell responses to AZD1222 COVID-19 vaccine. Of note for this clone: Its antigen is undetermined.

Study results and caveats: Most donors were white British, females outnumbered males, and clonal diversity was possibly underestimated. Seropositive status at baseline applied to only five or six AZD1222 recipients. There were repertoire samples only from the period after the peak T cell response.

The method was immunoSEQ multiplex PCR; TCRdb's version includes in-frame clones alone and lacks a portion of them. The data contain 140,000 to 150,000 clones, 88% of them singletons. CDR3 length: 21 residues. Trimming took 0 bases from V and 0 from J; bases not matched to a gene: 13. Germline V gene data show CDR1 as SGDLS and CDR2 as YYNGEE. This specimen consisted of peripheral blood, obtained 28 days after the second dose of the MenACWY control vaccine. J is TRBJ2-6 and V is TRBV9; TRBD1 matches at 9 bases. The TCR sequence derives from an adult who received the MenACWY meningococcal vaccine as a control. In DNA, the CDR3 is TGTGCCAGCAGCGTAGCCCGAAGGGTCGGACAGGGGCACTCTGGGGCCAACGTCCTGACTTTC. Translation gives CASSVARRVGQGHSGANVLTF.